The 24 T cell receptor beta chains presented below share a single source sample, sequenced in a study of CD8 T cell repertoires and HIV-1 epitope variants. These TCRs are of unknown antigen specificity. Measured with immunoSEQ multiplex PCR; TCRdb has only the in-frame clones, and not every one. Altogether 6,000 to 7,000 clones are present, 65% to 70% being singletons, with the ten largest covering less than 45%. The sequencing sample was made of cultured CD8+ T cells derived from PBMCs. Every receptor here comes from a male donor with HIV.

This clone was found a few times. The chain carries TRBV19 and TRBJ2-1, with D perhaps matching TRBD2 (5 bases). Trimming took off 3 bases at V and 4 bases at J, with 7 bases between the two ends. The CDR3 consists of 13 residues. Germline CDR1 is LNHDA and CDR2 is SQIVND (reference sequence). Here the CDR3 reads CASSIGDYNEQFF. In DNA, the CDR3 is TGTGCCAGTAGTATCGGGGATTACAATGAGCAGTTCTTC.

The V and J genes are TRBV5-4 and TRBJ2-3; D is unresolved. In germline, CDR1 is SGHNT, CDR2 YYREEE (reference sequence). The CDR3 spans 11 residues. V lost 4 bases to trimming and J lost 11 bases, with 11 bases between them. The CDR3 DNA reads TGTGCCAGCAGCCATGACCCGGGGCAGTATTTT. It yields the protein CASSHDPGQYF.

The chain uses TRBV14 and TRBJ2-3, with TRBD2 identical over 7 bases. The CDR3 runs 17 residues. CDR1 and CDR2 (germline): SGHDN, FVKESK. With 0 bases clipped from V and 5 bases from J, the junction kept 11 bases outside the gene matches. The CDR3 protein is CASSQDRREGRGDTQYF. In nucleotides, the CDR3 is TGTGCCAGCAGCCAAGATAGGAGGGAGGGCCGGGGAGATACGCAGTATTTT.

The chain links TRBV19 to TRBJ2-3; tentatively, D is TRBD1 or TRBD2 (6 bases each). The CDR3 loop spans 16 amino acids. V shed 5 bases and J shed 4 bases, with 19 bases lying between them. Germline loops: CDR1 LNHDA, CDR2 SQIVND (reference sequence). The CDR3 protein is CASSGGGWTSADTQYF. CDR3 nucleotide sequence: TGTGCCAGTAGTGGAGGGGGATGGACAAGTGCAGATACGCAGTATTTT. The whole variable domain, filled in from reference TRBV19 and TRBJ2-3, reads DGGITQSPKYLFRKEGQNVTLSCEQNLNHDAMYWYRQDPGQGLRLIYYSQIVNDFQKGDIAEGYSVSREKKESFPLTVTSAQKNPTAFYLCASSGGGWTSADTQYFGPGTRLTVL.

V and J are TRBV15 and TRBJ1-2; D remains unclear. Deletions cut 5 bases from V and 8 bases from J, with 15 bases between. There are 13 residues in the CDR3. CDR1 and CDR2 from the germline V gene are LNHNV and YYDKDF (reference sequence). CDR3 region: CATSPRLLGGYTF. The DNA of the CDR3 is TGTGCCACCAGCCCACGATTGCTGGGCGGCTACACCTTC. Variable domain in full (rest from reference TRBV15 and TRBJ1-2): DAMVIQNPRYQVTQFGKPVTLSCSQTLNHNVMYWYQQKSSQAPKLLFHYYDKDFNNEADTPDNFQSRRPNTSFCFLDIRSPGLGDTAMYLCATSPRLLGGYTFGSGTRLTVV.

This chain links TRBV6-5 with TRBJ2-1, with 10 positions matching TRBD2. Germline CDR1 MNHEY, CDR2 SVGAGI. The CDR3 sequence is 16 residues long. V gave up 0 bases and J gave up 6 bases; unmatched junction bases: 5. This CDR3 reads CASSYSASGSGNEQFF. In nucleotides, the CDR3 is TGTGCCAGCAGTTACTCGGCTAGCGGGAGCGGCAATGAGCAGTTCTTC.

The chain has TRBV27 and TRBJ1-6, with D uncertain. V lost 6 bases to trimming and J lost 8 bases, with 17 bases between them. Germline assignment: CDR1 MNHEY and CDR2 SMNVEV (reference sequence). This CDR3 has 15 residues. The DNA of the CDR3 is TGTGCCAGCAGACCCCCGGGCGGCTACTATTCACCCCTCCACTTT. It codes for CASRPPGGYYSPLHF.

The CDR3 DNA is TGTGCCAGCAGGGGACAGGGGGCAGGAGGCTACACCTTC. Its protein is CASRGQGAGGYTF. This chain links TRBV2 with TRBJ1-2; 12 bases fit TRBD1. The V gene's germline CDR1 is SNHLY and CDR2 FYNNEI. The CDR3 runs to 13 residues. Germline trimming cut 6 bases from V and 8 bases from J; bases unmatched to any gene: 4.

The chain couples TRBV19 to TRBJ2-7; possible D gene TRBD2, 6 bases. Germline V lookup: CDR1 LNHDA, CDR2 SQIVND (reference sequence). The CDR3 consists of 15 residues. The V end lost 1 base, the J end lost 7 bases, and 17 bases lay between the germline ends. CDR3 DNA: TGTGCCAGTAGTATAGCGGGAGTAACGGCGGGAGAGCAGTACTTC. Its translation is CASSIAGVTAGEQYF.

The chain carries TRBV7-2 and TRBJ2-7, with TRBD1 as a possible D gene (6 bases). The V gene's germline CDR1 is SGHTA and CDR2 FQGNSA. Trimming removed 4 bases from V and 7 bases from J, with 11 bases in between. The CDR3 extends over 12 amino acids. The CDR3 DNA sequence: TGTGCCAGCAGCTCGCCAGGGGATGAGCAGTACTTC. Translated, it gives CASSSPGDEQYF.

This rearrangement joins TRBV28 to TRBJ2-1; D gene ambiguous. CDR1 and CDR2 from the germline V gene are MDHEN and SYDVKM. Trimming removed 3 bases from V and 0 bases from J, with 6 bases in between. This CDR3 spans 14 amino acids. The CDR3 sequence: CASSFRSSYNEQFF. In nucleotides, the CDR3 is TGTGCCAGCAGTTTTCGGAGCTCCTACAATGAGCAGTTCTTC.

This clone was observed once. The rearrangement joins TRBV27 to TRBJ2-7, with unresolved D. V was cut by 2 bases and J by 0 bases, with 5 bases left in between. This CDR3 contains 13 residues. Germline CDR1 is MNHEY and CDR2 is SMNVEV (reference sequence). DNA for the CDR3: TGTGCCAGCAGTTTAGGGATCTCCTACGAGCAGTACTTC. This sequence encodes CASSLGISYEQYF.

This clone was found a few times. The rearrangement uses TRBV28 and TRBJ1-1; unclear D gene. The CDR3 runs 13 residues. CDR1 is MDHEN and CDR2 is SYDVKM in the germline V gene. Trimming cost V 7 bases and J 3 bases, with 12 bases left between them. CDR3 DNA: TGTGCCAGCAATTTTGGGAGGGACACTGAAGCTTTCTTT. Its translation is CASNFGRDTEAFF.

This rearrangement joins TRBV7-1 to TRBJ2-7, with a weak D call TRBD2 (6 bases). TRBV7-1 is an open reading frame whose function is uncertain. This CDR3 is built from 12 residues. V was trimmed by 4 bases and J by 6 bases, leaving 10 bases between them. CDR3 region: CASSLRAGEQYF. The CDR3 DNA reads TGTGCCAGCAGCTTACGAGCGGGCGAGCAGTACTTC.

The rearrangement uses TRBV5-1 and TRBJ2-3, with 8 bases lining up with TRBD2. Germline V CDR1 and CDR2: SGHRS, YFSETQ. The trim removed 4 bases at V and 0 bases at J, leaving 19 bases unmatched. The CDR3 sequence is 20 residues long. CDR3 amino acids: CASSPEGGVAGGISTDTQYF. DNA of the CDR3: TGCGCCAGCAGCCCTGAAGGGGGAGTCGCGGGAGGTATTAGCACAGATACGCAGTATTTT.

The CDR3 loop reads CASSTTRNTGELFF. The CDR3 bases are TGTGCCAGCAGCACAACTAGAAACACCGGGGAGCTGTTTTTT. The chain has TRBV7-7 and TRBJ2-2; a possible D gene is TRBD2 (5 bases). CDR3 length equals 14 residues. Looked up from germline, CDR1 is SSHAT and CDR2 is FNYEAQ (reference sequence). V lost 5 bases to trimming and J lost 2 bases, with 9 bases between them.

The rearrangement joins TRBV6-1 to TRBJ2-2; TRBD2 aligns across 9 bases. CDR1 MNHNS and CDR2 SASEGT come from the germline V gene. The CDR3 is made up of 15 amino acids. V lost 2 bases, J lost 3 bases, and 1 base stayed unmatched. CDR3 nucleotide sequence: TGTGCCAGCAGTGAAAGGACTAGCGACACCGGGGAGCTGTTTTTT. Residues: CASSERTSDTGELFF.

This clone has just one count. This rearrangement joins TRBV10-3 to TRBJ2-2, with D maybe TRBD2 (6 bases). V was shortened by 5 bases and J by 6 bases, with 25 bases between the two germline ends. Germline V gene sequence: CDR1 ENHRY, CDR2 SYGVKD. This CDR3 is built from 18 residues. In nucleotides, the CDR3 is TGTGCCATCAGTAGTGGGACTCCTCTACGGGTGGGTTCCGGGGAGCTGTTTTTT. Protein product: CAISSGTPLRVGSGELFF.

The chain recombines TRBV6-5 with TRBJ2-7; maybe TRBD1 (5 bases). Germline values: CDR1 MNHEY, CDR2 SVGAGI. The CDR3 spans 13 residues. V was pared by 5 bases and J by 6 bases, with 14 bases between. CDR3 bases: TGTGCCAGCAGTGAAGGGGCCGGCCTCGAGCAGTACTTC. Amino acid sequence: CASSEGAGLEQYF.

This chain joins TRBV27 and TRBJ2-1; TRBD2 matches 13 bases. The ends lost 6 bases at V and 9 bases at J; junction bases unmatched: 8. Germline V gene lookup returns CDR1 MNHEY and CDR2 SMNVEV (reference sequence). The CDR3 runs 15 residues. CDR3 nucleotide sequence: TGTGCCAGCAGGCTGGGACTAGCGGGATCTCGTGAGCAGTTCTTC. Protein sequence: CASRLGLAGSREQFF.

This rearrangement joins TRBV28 to TRBJ2-1; 9 bases map to TRBD1. The CDR3 runs to 17 residues. The V gene's germline CDR1 is MDHEN and CDR2 SYDVKM. V lost 6 bases and J lost 9; bases outside the gene matches: 18. DNA of the CDR3: TGTGCCAGCAGCACCACACTGGAGACAGGGGGTTTAGGTGAGCAGTTCTTC. Its translation: CASSTTLETGGLGEQFF. Together with reference TRBV28 and TRBJ2-1, the CDR3 gives the full variable domain: DVKVTQSSRYLVKRTGEKVFLECVQDMDHENMFWYRQDPGLGLRLIYFSYDVKMKEKGDIPEGYSVSREKKERFSLILESASTNQTSMYLCASSTTLETGGLGEQFFGPGTRLTVL.

The genes are TRBV28 and TRBJ2-5, with 7 bases lining up with TRBD2. The CDR3 is 15 residues long. The germline gives CDR1 MDHEN, CDR2 SYDVKM. V lost 6 bases, J lost 1 base, and 8 bases stayed unmatched. The CDR3 region is CASSTTGTIQETQYF. DNA of the CDR3: TGTGCCAGCAGCACAACCGGGACTATCCAAGAGACCCAGTACTTC.

V usage is TRBV2 and J usage is TRBJ2-7; D is uncertain. The V end lost 1 base, the J end lost 2 bases, and 6 bases lay between the germline ends. The CDR3 is 13 residues long. Germline lookup yields CDR1 SNHLY and CDR2 FYNNEI. The CDR3 protein is CASSEVQTYEQYF. The CDR3 DNA reads TGTGCCAGCAGTGAAGTACAGACCTACGAGCAGTACTTC.

This rearrangement joins TRBV7-9 to TRBJ2-2; no firm D call. This CDR3 comprises 13 residues. Germline lookup yields CDR1 SEHNR and CDR2 FQNEAQ (reference sequence). Trimming left V 5 bases short and J 6 bases short, with 10 bases between. The CDR3 spells CASSPQRAGELFF. In DNA form, the CDR3 reads TGTGCCAGCAGCCCCCAAAGGGCCGGGGAGCTGTTTTTT.